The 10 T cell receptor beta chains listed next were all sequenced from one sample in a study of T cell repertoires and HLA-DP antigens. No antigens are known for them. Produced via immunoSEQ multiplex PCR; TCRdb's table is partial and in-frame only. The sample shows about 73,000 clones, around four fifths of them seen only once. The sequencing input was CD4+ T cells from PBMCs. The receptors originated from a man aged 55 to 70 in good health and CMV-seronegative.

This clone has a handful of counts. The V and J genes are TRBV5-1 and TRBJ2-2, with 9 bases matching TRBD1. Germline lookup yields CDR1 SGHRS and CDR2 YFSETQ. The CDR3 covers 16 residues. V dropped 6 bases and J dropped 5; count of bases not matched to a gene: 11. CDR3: CASNMDRGGGTGELFF. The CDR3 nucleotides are TGCGCCAGCAACATGGACAGGGGCGGAGGAACCGGGGAGCTGTTTTTT. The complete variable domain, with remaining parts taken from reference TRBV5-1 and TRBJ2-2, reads KAGVTQTPRYLIKTRGQQVTLSCSPISGHRSVSWYQQTPGQGLQFLFEYFSETQRNKGNFPGRFSGRQFSNSRSEMNVSTLELGDSALYLCASNMDRGGGTGELFFGEGSRLTVL.

DNA for the CDR3: TGTGCCAGTAGTATCCGGCAGGGGGAGAATCAGCCCCAGCATTTT. It yields the protein CASSIRQGENQPQHF. The genes are TRBV19 and TRBJ1-5; TRBD1 agrees at 7 bases. Germline V gene lookup returns CDR1 LNHDA and CDR2 SQIVND (reference sequence). V was clipped by 3 bases and J by 4 bases; unmatched bases: 6. This CDR3 region has 15 residues.

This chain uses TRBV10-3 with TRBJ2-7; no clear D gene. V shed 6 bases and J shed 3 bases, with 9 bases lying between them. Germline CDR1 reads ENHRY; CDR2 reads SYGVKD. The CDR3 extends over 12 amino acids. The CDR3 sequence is CAISRNFYEQYF. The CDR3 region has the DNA TGTGCCATCAGCAGGAACTTCTACGAGCAGTACTTC.

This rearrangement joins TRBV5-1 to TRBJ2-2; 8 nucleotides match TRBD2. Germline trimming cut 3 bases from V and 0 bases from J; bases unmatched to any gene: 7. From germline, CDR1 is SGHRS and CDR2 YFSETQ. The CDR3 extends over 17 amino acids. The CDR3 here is CASSSGRTSSNTGELFF. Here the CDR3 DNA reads TGCGCCAGCAGCTCCGGAAGGACTAGCTCGAACACCGGGGAGCTGTTTTTT.

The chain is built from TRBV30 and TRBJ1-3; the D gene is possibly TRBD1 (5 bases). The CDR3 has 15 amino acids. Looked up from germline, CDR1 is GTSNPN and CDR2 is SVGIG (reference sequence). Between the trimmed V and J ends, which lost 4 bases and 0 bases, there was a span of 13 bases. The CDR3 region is CAWTRQTLSGNTIYF. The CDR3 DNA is TGTGCCTGGACAAGACAGACCCTCTCTGGAAACACCATATATTTT.

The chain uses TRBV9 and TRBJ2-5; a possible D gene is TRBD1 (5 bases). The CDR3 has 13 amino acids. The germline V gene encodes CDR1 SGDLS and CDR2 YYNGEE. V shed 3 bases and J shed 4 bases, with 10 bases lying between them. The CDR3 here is CASSGQTSETQYF. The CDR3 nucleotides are TGTGCCAGCAGCGGACAGACCTCAGAGACCCAGTACTTC.

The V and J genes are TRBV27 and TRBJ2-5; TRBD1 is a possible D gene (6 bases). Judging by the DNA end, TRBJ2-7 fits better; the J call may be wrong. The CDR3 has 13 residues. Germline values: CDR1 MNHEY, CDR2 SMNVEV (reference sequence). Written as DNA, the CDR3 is TGTGCCAGCAGTCGCGGACAGCACTACGAGCAGTACTTC. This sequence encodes CASSRGQHYEQYF.

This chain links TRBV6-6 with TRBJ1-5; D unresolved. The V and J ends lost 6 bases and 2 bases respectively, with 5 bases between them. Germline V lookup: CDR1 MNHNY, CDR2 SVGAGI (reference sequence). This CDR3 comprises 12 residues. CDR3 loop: CASSTGNQPQHF. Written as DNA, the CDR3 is TGTGCCAGCAGCACAGGCAATCAGCCCCAGCATTTT.

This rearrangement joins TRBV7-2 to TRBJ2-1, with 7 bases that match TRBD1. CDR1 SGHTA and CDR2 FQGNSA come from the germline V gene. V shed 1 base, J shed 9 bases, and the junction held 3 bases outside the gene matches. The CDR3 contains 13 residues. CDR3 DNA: TGTGCCAGCAGCTTAGTCCCAGGGGGTGAGCAGTTCTTC. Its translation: CASSLVPGGEQFF.

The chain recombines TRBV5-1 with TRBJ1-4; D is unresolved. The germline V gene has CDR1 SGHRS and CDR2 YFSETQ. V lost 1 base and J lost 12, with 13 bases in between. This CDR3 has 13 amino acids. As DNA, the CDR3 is TGCGCCAGCAGCTTGTGGGCCGGACGGGAACTGTTTTTT. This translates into CASSLWAGRELFF.